This section outlines one TCR beta chain sequence together with its context. Its antigen is still unknown. This sample was taken from a study of Ad26.COV2.S vaccination and SARS-CoV-2 variants. Broader study findings: Higher spike-specific TCR breadth was found in vaccine recipients than in placebo recipients. Recipients of vaccine and of placebo showed similar breadth of their non-spike TCR repertoires. Post-vaccination breadth of spike-specific CD8+ and CD4+ T cell responses was reportedly substantial.

V was clipped by 7 bases and J by 0 bases, with 9 bases between them. The CDR3 length is 14 residues. The germline gives CDR1 MDHEN, CDR2 SYDVKM. Sequencing used immunoSEQ multiplex PCR; TCRdb keeps in-frame clones, though not all of them. The data show more than 120,000 clones, roughly 88% seen once. The TCR was taken from a human donor who had recovered from COVID-19. Sequenced material: peripheral blood, taken after recovery from COVID-19. The chain joins TRBV28 to TRBJ1-4; TRBD1 might be the D (5 bases). CDR3 sequence reads: CASTGGTTNEKLFF. Written as DNA, the CDR3 is TGTGCCAGCACCGGGGGGACAACTAATGAAAAACTGTTTTTT.